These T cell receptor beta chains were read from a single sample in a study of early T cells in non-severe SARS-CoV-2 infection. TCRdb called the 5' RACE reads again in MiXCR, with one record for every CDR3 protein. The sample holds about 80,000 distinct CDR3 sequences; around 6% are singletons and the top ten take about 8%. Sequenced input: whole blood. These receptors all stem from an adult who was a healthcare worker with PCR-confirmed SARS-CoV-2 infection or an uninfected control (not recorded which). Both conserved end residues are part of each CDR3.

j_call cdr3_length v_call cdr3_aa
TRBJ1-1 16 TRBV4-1 CASSPGGNTGITEAFF
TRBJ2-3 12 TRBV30 CAWSQGAGTQYF
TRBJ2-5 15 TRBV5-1 CASTTGLRIEETQYF
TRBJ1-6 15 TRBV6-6 CASNAGGQRNSPLHF
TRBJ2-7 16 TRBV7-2 CASSTRLAGNLYEQYF
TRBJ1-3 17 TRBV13 CASSFQEGATRGNTIYF
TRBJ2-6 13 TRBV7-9 CASSLAGANVLTF
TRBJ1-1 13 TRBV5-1 CASSLEATTEAFF
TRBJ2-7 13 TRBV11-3 CASSWTSGNEQYF
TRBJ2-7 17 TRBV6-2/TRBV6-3 CASSYATSGSSSYEQYF